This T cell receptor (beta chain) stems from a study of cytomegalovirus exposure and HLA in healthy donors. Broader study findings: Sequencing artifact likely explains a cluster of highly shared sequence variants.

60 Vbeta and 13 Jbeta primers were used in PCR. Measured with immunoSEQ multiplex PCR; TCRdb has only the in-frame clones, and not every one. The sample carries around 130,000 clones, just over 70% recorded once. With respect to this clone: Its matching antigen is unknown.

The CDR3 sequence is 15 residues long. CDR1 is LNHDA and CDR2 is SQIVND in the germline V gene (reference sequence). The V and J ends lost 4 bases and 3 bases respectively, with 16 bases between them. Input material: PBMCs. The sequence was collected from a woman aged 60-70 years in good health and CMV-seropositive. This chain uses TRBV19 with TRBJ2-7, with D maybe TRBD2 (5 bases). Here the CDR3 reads CASSRTVEDFYEQYF. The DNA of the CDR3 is TGTGCCAGTAGTAGGACGGTAGAGGACTTCTACGAGCAGTACTTC. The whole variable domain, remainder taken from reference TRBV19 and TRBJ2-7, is DGGITQSPKYLFRKEGQNVTLSCEQNLNHDAMYWYRQDPGQGLRLIYYSQIVNDFQKGDIAEGYSVSREKKESFPLTVTSAQKNPTAFYLCASSRTVEDFYEQYFGPGTRLTVT.